This T cell receptor (beta chain) was obtained from a study of resident and recirculating memory T cells in vitiligo. Some clones are missing from TCRdb's copy, which holds only in-frame ones; the method was immunoSEQ multiplex PCR. The top ten clones hold about 4.5% of a sample with 40,000 to 45,000 clones, around 90% of them seen once. CDR1 and CDR2 (germline): SGHRS, YFSETQ. The CDR3 consists of 14 residues. The V gene end was trimmed by 4 bases and the J gene end by 2 bases; junction bases not matched to a gene: 3. The genes are TRBV5-1 and TRBJ1-3; 7 positions agree with TRBD1. Sequencing used blood. The sequence came from a male donor with vitiligo. Here the CDR3 reads CASSLGQPGNTIYF. The DNA of the CDR3 is TGCGCCAGCAGCCTGGGACAGCCTGGAAACACCATATATTTT.